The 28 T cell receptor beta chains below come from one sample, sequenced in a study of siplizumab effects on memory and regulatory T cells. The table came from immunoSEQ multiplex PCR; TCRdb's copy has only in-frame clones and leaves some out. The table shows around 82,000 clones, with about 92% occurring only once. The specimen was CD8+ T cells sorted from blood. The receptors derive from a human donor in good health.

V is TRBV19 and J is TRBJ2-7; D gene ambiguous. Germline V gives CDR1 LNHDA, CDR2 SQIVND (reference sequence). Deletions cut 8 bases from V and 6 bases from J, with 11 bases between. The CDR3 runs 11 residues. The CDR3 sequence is CASGGPVEQYF. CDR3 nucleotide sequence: TGTGCCAGTGGTGGTCCCGTCGAGCAGTACTTC.

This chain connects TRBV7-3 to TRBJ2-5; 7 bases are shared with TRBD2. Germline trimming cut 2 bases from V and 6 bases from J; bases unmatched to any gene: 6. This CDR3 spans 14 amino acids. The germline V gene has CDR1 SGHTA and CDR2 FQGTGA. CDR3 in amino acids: CASSLVGGEKTQYF. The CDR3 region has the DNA TGTGCCAGCAGCTTAGTGGGAGGGGAAAAGACCCAGTACTTC.

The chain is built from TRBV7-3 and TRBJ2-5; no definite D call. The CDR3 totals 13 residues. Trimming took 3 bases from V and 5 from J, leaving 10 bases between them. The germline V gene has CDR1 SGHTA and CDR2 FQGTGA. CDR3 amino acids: CASSFPEEETQYF. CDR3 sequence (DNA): TGTGCCAGCAGCTTCCCAGAGGAGGAGACCCAGTACTTC.

The CDR3 protein is CATTFGTSDSYEQYF. In nucleotides, the CDR3 is TGTGCCACTACATTCGGGACTAGCGACTCCTACGAGCAGTACTTC. V is TRBV19 and J is TRBJ2-7, with 10 bases matching TRBD2. J was trimmed by 0 bases and V by 10 bases; bases with no gene match: 9. Germline CDR1 and CDR2: LNHDA and SQIVND (reference sequence). This CDR3 is built from 15 residues.

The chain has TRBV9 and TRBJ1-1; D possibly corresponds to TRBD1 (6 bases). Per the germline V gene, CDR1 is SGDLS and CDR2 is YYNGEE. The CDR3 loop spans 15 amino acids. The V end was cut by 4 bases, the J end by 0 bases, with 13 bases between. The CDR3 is CASSISAGVNTEAFF. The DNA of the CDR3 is TGTGCCAGCAGCATCTCGGCAGGGGTGAACACTGAAGCTTTCTTT.

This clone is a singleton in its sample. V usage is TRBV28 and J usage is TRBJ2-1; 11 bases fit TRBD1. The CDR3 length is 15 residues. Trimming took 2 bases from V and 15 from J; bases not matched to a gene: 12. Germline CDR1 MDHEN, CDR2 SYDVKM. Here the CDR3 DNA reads TGTGCCAGCAGTTTAGGCGGGGGGACAGGGGGTCCACTGTTCTTC. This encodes CASSLGGGTGGPLFF.

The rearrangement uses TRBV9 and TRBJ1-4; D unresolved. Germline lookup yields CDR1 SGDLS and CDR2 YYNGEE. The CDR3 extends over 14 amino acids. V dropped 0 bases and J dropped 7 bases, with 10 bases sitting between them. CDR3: CASSVGQNAEKLFF. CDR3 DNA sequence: TGTGCCAGCAGCGTAGGTCAGAATGCTGAAAAACTGTTTTTT.

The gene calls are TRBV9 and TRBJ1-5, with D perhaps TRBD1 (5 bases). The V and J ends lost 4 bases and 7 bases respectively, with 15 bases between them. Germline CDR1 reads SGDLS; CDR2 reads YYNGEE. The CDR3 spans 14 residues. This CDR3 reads CASSPAGGGQPQHF. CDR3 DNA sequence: TGTGCCAGCAGCCCCGCCGGGGGAGGCCAGCCCCAGCATTTT.

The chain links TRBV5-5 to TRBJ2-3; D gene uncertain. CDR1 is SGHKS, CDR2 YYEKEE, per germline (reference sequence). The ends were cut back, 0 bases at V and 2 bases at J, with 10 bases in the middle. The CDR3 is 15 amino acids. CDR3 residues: CASSLEPPDTDTQYF. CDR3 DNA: TGTGCCAGCAGCTTGGAGCCTCCCGACACAGATACGCAGTATTTT.

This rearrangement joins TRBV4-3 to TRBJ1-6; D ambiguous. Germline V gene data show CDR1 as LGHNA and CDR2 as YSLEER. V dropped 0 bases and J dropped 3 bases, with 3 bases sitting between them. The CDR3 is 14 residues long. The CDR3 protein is CASSQDLYNSPLHF. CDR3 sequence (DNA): TGCGCCAGCAGCCAAGATCTCTATAATTCACCCCTCCACTTT.

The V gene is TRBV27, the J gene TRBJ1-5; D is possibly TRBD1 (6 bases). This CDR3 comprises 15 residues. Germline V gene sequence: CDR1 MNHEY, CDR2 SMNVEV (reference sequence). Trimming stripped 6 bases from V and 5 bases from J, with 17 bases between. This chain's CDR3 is CASRFGGASDQPQHF. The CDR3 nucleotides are TGTGCCAGCAGGTTTGGGGGGGCGAGCGATCAGCCCCAGCATTTT.

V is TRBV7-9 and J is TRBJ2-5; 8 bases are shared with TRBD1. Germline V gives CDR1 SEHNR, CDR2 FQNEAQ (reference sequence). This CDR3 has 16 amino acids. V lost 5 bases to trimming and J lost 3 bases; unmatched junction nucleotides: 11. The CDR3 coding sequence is TGTGCCAGCAGCCCCCCAGGACAGGGAAGCGAAGAGACCCAGTACTTC. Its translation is CASSPPGQGSEETQYF.

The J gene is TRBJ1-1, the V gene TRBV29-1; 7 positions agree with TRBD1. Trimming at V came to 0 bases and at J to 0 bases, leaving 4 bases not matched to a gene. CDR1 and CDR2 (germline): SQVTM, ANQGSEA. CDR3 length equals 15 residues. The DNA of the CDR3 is TGCAGCGTTGAAGATATTACAGGGGTGAACACTGAAGCTTTCTTT. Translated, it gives CSVEDITGVNTEAFF.

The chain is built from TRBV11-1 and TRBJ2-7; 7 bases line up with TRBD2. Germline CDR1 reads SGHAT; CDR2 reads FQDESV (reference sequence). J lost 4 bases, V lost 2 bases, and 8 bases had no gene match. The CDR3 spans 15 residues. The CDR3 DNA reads TGTGCCAGCAGCTTAACGGGGGGTGGATTTTACGAGCAGTACTTC. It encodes CASSLTGGGFYEQYF.

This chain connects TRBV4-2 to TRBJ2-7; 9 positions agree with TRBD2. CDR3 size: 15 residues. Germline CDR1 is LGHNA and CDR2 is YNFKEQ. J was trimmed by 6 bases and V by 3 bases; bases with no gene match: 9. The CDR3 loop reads CASSQGRGGGAEQYF. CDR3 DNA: TGTGCCAGCAGCCAGGGGCGCGGCGGGGGGGCCGAGCAGTACTTC.

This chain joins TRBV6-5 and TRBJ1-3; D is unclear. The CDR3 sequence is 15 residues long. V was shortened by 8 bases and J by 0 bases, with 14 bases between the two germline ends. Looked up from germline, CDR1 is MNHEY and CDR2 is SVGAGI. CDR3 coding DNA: TGTGCCAGCCAATCCGAGGGCCTCTCTGGAAACACCATATATTTT. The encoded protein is CASQSEGLSGNTIYF.

The CDR3 nucleotides read TGTGCCAGCAGCGTAGCACTGACCGGGGAGCTGTTTTTT. Its translation: CASSVALTGELFF. The chain links TRBV9 to TRBJ2-2; D call uncertain. The CDR3 sequence is 13 residues long. V gave up 0 bases and J gave up 5 bases, with 5 bases separating them. Germline V gives CDR1 SGDLS, CDR2 YYNGEE. Full variable domain (missing parts from reference TRBV9 and TRBJ2-2): DSGVTQTPKHLITATGQRVTLRCSPRSGDLSVYWYQQSLDQGLQFLIQYYNGEERAKGNILERFSAQQFPDLHSELNLSSLELGDSALYFCASSVALTGELFFGEGSRLTVL.

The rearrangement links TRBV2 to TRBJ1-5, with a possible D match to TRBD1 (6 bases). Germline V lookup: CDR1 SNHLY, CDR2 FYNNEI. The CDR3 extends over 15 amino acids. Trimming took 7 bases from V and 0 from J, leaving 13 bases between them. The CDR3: CASKGGDYSNQPQHF. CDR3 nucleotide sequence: TGTGCCAGCAAGGGGGGGGATTATAGCAATCAGCCCCAGCATTTT.

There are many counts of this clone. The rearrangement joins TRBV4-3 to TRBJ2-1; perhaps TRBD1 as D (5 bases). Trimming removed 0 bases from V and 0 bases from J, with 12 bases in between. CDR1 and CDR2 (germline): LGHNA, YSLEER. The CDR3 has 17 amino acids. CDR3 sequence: CASSQDPTASSYNEQFF. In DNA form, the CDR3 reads TGCGCCAGCAGCCAAGACCCGACAGCGAGCTCCTACAATGAGCAGTTCTTC.

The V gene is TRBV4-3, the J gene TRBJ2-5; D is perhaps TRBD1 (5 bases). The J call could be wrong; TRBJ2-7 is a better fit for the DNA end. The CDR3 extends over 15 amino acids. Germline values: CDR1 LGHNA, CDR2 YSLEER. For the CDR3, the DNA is TGCGCCAGCAGCCAAGCGAGACAGAGCTCCTACGAGCAGTACTTC. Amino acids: CASSQARQSSYEQYF.

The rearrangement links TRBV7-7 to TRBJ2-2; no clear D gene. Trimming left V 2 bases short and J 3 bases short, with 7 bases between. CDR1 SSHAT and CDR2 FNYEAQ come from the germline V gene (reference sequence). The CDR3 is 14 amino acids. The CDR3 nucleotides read TGTGCCAGCAGCTTAAAAGCCGACACCGGGGAGCTGTTTTTT. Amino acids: CASSLKADTGELFF.

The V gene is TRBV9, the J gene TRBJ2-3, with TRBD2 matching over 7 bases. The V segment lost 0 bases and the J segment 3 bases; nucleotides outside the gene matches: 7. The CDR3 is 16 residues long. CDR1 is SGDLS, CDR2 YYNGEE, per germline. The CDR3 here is CASSVGEGSLTDTQYF. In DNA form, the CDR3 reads TGTGCCAGCAGCGTAGGGGAGGGAAGCTTAACAGATACGCAGTATTTT.

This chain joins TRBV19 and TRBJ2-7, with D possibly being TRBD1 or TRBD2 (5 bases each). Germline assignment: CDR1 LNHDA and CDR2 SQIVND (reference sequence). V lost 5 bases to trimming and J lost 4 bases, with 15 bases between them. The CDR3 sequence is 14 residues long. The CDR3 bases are TGTGCCAGTAGTGGTCCGGGACCGGGTTACGAGCAGTACTTC. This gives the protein CASSGPGPGYEQYF.

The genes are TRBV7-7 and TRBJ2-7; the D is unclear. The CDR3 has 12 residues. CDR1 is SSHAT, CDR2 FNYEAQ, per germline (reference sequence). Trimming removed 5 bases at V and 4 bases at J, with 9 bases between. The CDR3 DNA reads TGTGCCAGCAGCGCCAAAGGTTACGAGCAGTACTTC. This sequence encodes CASSAKGYEQYF.

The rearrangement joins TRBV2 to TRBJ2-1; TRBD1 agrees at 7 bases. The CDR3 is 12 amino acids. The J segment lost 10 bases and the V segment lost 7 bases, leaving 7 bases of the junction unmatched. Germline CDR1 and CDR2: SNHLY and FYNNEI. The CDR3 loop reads CASTPQGDEQFF. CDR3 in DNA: TGTGCCAGCACCCCCCAGGGGGACGAGCAGTTCTTC.

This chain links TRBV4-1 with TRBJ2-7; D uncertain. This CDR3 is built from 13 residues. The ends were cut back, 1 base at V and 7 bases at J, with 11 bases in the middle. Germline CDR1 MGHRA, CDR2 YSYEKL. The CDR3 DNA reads TGCGCCAGCAGCCAAGTGATGGGTCTGGAGCAGTACTTC. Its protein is CASSQVMGLEQYF.

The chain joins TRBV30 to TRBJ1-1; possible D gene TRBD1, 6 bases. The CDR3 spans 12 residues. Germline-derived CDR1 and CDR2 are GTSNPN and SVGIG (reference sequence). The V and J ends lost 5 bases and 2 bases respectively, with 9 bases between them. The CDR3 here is CAWRTANTEAFF. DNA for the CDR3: TGTGCCTGGCGGACAGCAAACACTGAAGCTTTCTTT.

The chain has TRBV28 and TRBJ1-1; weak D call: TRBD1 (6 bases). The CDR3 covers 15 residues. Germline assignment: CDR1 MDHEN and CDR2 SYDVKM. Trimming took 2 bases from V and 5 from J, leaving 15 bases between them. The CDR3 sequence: CASSLNGWGLTEAFF. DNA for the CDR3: TGTGCCAGCAGTTTAAACGGCTGGGGGCTGACTGAAGCTTTCTTT.